This T cell receptor beta chain emerged from a study of blood T cell repertoires in COVID-19. Study-level background: T cells, B-cell-depleted T cells, or PBMCs supplied cDNA or gDNA.

Germline V CDR1 and CDR2: ENHRY, SYGVKD. The CDR3 consists of 13 residues. The V and J ends lost 4 bases and 14 bases respectively, with 15 bases between them. The assay was immunoSEQ multiplex PCR, and TCRdb's table has in-frame clones only and misses some. The data contain around 200,000 clones, 85% to 90% of them singletons. Input material: peripheral blood. The receptor comes from a man aged 45 to 65 with acute or convalescent COVID-19. The chain links TRBV10-3 to TRBJ1-6; D uncertain. This chain's CDR3 is CAISGSLAESLHF. The CDR3 DNA follows: TGTGCCATCAGTGGGAGTTTGGCAGAGTCCCTCCACTTT.